The clone carrying this TCR beta chain appeared once. The target antigen is unknown. This record belongs to a study of OX40 agonist ivuxolimab in advanced cancers. Study-wide context: Ivuxolimab was administered intravenously to patients at 0.01 to 10 mg/kg every 2 weeks. Under the entry rules, prior anti-PD-1, anti-PD-L1 or anti-CTLA-4 therapy was allowed, and about 40% had some. General study findings and limits: Some of the nonresponding patients also showed low levels of normalized T-cell clonal expansion. CD8+ T cells showed, on average, more clonal expansion than CD4+ cells.

Trimming pared 4 bases from V and 4 bases from J, leaving 17 bases between. Germline V gives CDR1 GTSNPN, CDR2 SVGIG (reference sequence). The CDR3 runs 14 residues. Sequenced by immunoSEQ multiplex PCR; TCRdb stores in-frame clones only, minus some. In the table there are under 80,000 clones, 87% of which are singletons. The sample in question was CD4+ or CD8+ T cells sorted from blood, obtained in a trial of the OX40 agonist ivuxolimab. This TCR derives from an adult with an advanced solid tumor such as melanoma, head and neck, liver or kidney cancer. This chain links TRBV30 with TRBJ2-7, with D possibly being TRBD2 (5 bases). The CDR3 DNA reads as TGTGCCTGGATCCGAGCGGAGGACTTTTACGAGCAGTACTTC. Translated, it gives CAWIRAEDFYEQYF.